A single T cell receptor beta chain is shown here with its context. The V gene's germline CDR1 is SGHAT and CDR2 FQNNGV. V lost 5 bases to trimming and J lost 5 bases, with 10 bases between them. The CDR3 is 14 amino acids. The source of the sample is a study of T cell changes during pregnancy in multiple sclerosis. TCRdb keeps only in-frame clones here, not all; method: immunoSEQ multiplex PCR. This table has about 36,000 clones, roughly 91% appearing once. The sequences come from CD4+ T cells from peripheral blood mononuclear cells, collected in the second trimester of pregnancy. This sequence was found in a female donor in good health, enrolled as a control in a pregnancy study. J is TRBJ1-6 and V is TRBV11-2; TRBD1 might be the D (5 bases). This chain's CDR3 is CASSPTDNNSPLHF. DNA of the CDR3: TGTGCCAGCAGCCCGACAGATAATAATTCACCCCTCCACTTT. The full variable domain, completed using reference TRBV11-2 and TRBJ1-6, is EAGVAQSPRYKIIEKRQSVAFWCNPISGHATLYWYQQILGQGPKLLIQFQNNGVVDDSQLPKDRFSAERLKGVDSTLKIQPAKLEDSAVYLCASSPTDNNSPLHFGNGTRLTVT.